The 18 T cell receptor beta chains reported below all come from one sample, sequenced in a study of OX40 agonist ivuxolimab in advanced cancers. The table came from immunoSEQ multiplex PCR; TCRdb's copy has only in-frame clones and leaves some out. The sample yields 90,000 to 100,000 clones, approximately 80% seen once. This material consisted of CD4+ or CD8+ T cells sorted from blood, taken in a trial of the OX40 agonist ivuxolimab. These receptors all stem from an adult with an advanced solid tumor such as melanoma, head and neck, liver or kidney cancer.

The chain employs TRBV27 and TRBJ2-5, with D unresolved. The J call may be incorrect, as the DNA end agrees better with TRBJ2-7. Germline CDR1 MNHEY, CDR2 SMNVEV (reference sequence). This CDR3 has 14 residues. The DNA for the CDR3 is TGTGCCAGCAGGGCCCGTCTGAGCTCCTACGAGCAGTACTTC. This translates into CASRARLSSYEQYF.

The J gene is TRBJ1-2, the V gene TRBV29-1; possibly TRBD1 for D (6 bases). The germline CDR1 and CDR2 sequences are SQVTM and ANQGSEA. This CDR3 is built from 13 residues. V was shortened by 8 bases and J by 8 bases, with 21 bases between the two germline ends. The CDR3 loop is CSTTGGAPYGYTF. CDR3 nucleotides: TGCAGCACAACGGGGGGGGCACCCTACGGCTACACCTTC.

The V and J genes are TRBV7-2 and TRBJ2-3, with D maybe TRBD1 (6 bases). Germline CDR1 and CDR2: SGHTA and FQGNSA. Deletions cut 4 bases from V and 8 bases from J, with 10 bases between. The CDR3 covers 12 residues. CDR3 sequence reads: CASSSLGGTQYF. In DNA, the CDR3 is TGTGCCAGCAGCTCGCTAGGGGGTACGCAGTATTTT.

The rearrangement joins TRBV19 to TRBJ1-2, with D possibly matching TRBD1 (5 bases). Germline values: CDR1 LNHDA, CDR2 SQIVND (reference sequence). The V gene lost 7 bases and the J gene lost 0 bases, with 15 bases spanning the gap. The CDR3 consists of 15 residues. The CDR3 DNA reads as TGTGCCAGTAACTACCGGCCGGGGGCTAACTATGGCTACACCTTC. Its translation is CASNYRPGANYGYTF.

As concerns this clone: Germline and junction disagree at one end, which may indicate a read error. The V call is TRBV9, the J call TRBJ2-5; 7 bases are a match to TRBD1. The CDR3 loop spans 16 amino acids. Per the germline V gene, CDR1 is SGDLS and CDR2 is YYNGEE. The CDR3 spells CASSPREGALQGTQYF. The DNA of the CDR3 is TGTGCCAGCAGCCCCCGAGAGGGGGCACTACAAGGGACCCAGTACTTC.

The chain is built from TRBV9 and TRBJ1-5, with 9 bases aligning to TRBD1. Germline V gene data show CDR1 as SGDLS and CDR2 as YYNGEE. The CDR3 runs to 15 residues. J was trimmed by 6 bases and V by 0 bases; bases with no gene match: 4. The CDR3 region is CASSVGGQGAQPQHF. Here the CDR3 DNA reads TGTGCCAGCAGCGTAGGGGGACAGGGTGCTCAGCCCCAGCATTTT.

This chain uses TRBV6-5 with TRBJ1-2; TRBD1 is a possible D gene (6 bases). Deletions cut 7 bases from V and 7 bases from J, with 16 bases between. Germline values: CDR1 MNHEY, CDR2 SVGAGI. The CDR3 is 13 residues long. The CDR3 loop is CASKRTGYRGYTF. For the CDR3, the DNA is TGTGCCAGCAAAAGAACAGGGTATCGTGGCTACACCTTC.

The V and J genes are TRBV19 and TRBJ1-4, with 7 bases identical to TRBD1. Germline-derived CDR1 and CDR2 are LNHDA and SQIVND (reference sequence). V trimming: 2 bases; J trimming: 10 bases; junction bases outside the gene matches: 7. This CDR3 comprises 14 residues. Written as DNA, the CDR3 is TGTGCCAGTAGTATACGACAGGGTCGGGTAAAACTGTTTTTT. This codes for CASSIRQGRVKLFF.

The chain has TRBV27 and TRBJ2-7; D unresolved. Trimming left V 5 bases short and J 4 bases short, with 21 bases between. Per germline, CDR1 MNHEY and CDR2 SMNVEV (reference sequence). The CDR3 spans 16 residues. The CDR3 sequence is CASSLYARTVSYEQYF. The CDR3 DNA reads TGTGCCAGCAGTCTTTACGCCAGGACGGTCAGTTACGAGCAGTACTTC.

The genes are TRBV28 and TRBJ1-2, with no clear D. Germline CDR1 MDHEN, CDR2 SYDVKM. Between the trimmed V and J ends, which lost 4 bases and 6 bases, there was a span of 18 bases. This CDR3 has 15 amino acids. The CDR3 bases are TGTGCCAGCAGTTCTGTGCCCCAGCTGATCCATGGCTACACCTTC. It is translated as CASSSVPQLIHGYTF.

This clone occurred once. The chain combines TRBV5-1 with TRBJ2-3; the D call may be TRBD1 or TRBD2 (5 bases each). The CDR3 spans 15 residues. Trimming removed 0 bases from V and 4 bases from J, with 12 bases in between. CDR1 is SGHRS, CDR2 YFSETQ, per germline. CDR3 amino acids: CASSLAGARPDTQYF. The CDR3 DNA sequence: TGCGCCAGCAGCTTGGCCGGGGCCAGACCAGATACGCAGTATTTT.

The genes are TRBV7-9 and TRBJ2-4, with a tentative D call TRBD1 (6 bases). Trimming pared 2 bases from V and 2 bases from J, leaving 19 bases between. Per germline, CDR1 SEHNR and CDR2 FQNEAQ (reference sequence). The CDR3 runs 18 residues. The CDR3 here is CASSLWDTLILTKNIQYF. Written as DNA, the CDR3 is TGTGCCAGCAGCTTATGGGACACTCTGATCCTAACCAAAAACATTCAGTACTTC.

This clone was counted a single time. The rearrangement links TRBV7-9 to TRBJ1-1; D call uncertain. The CDR3 totals 18 residues. CDR1 is SEHNR and CDR2 is FQNEAQ in the germline V gene (reference sequence). The V end lost 1 base, the J end lost 0 bases, and 18 bases lay between the germline ends. CDR3 DNA sequence: TGTGCCAGCAGCTTAGTATCTCTTAGGAAGAGAATGAACACTGAAGCTTTCTTT. Translating it yields CASSLVSLRKRMNTEAFF.

A single count supports this clone. This rearrangement joins TRBV11-2 to TRBJ2-7; D is uncertain. CDR1 and CDR2 from the germline V gene are SGHAT and FQNNGV. The CDR3 is 13 residues long. Trimming cost V 3 bases and J 3 bases, with 9 bases left between them. CDR3 amino acids: CASSFAQSYEQYF. CDR3 bases: TGTGCCAGCAGCTTCGCCCAGAGCTACGAGCAGTACTTC.

The CDR3: CASSLGQLIGYGYTF. In DNA, the CDR3 is TGTGCCAGCAGCTTGGGGCAGCTTATTGGATATGGCTACACCTTC. The chain combines TRBV5-6 with TRBJ1-2, with D unresolved. CDR1 is SGHDT, CDR2 YYEEEE, per germline. V lost 0 bases, J lost 5 bases, and 14 bases lay in between. The CDR3 contains 15 residues.

V is TRBV30 and J is TRBJ1-2, with no clear D. This CDR3 is built from 14 residues. The V gene lost 1 base and the J gene lost 1 base, with 10 bases spanning the gap. Germline lookup yields CDR1 GTSNPN and CDR2 SVGIG (reference sequence). The CDR3 loop reads CAWSDITNNYGYTF. CDR3 nucleotides: TGTGCCTGGAGTGATATCACCAATAACTATGGCTACACCTTC.

The rearrangement uses TRBV5-4 and TRBJ2-3; 9 nucleotides agree with TRBD2. The junction had 11 bases not matched to a gene; V was cut back by 4 bases and J by 2 bases. Germline CDR1 is SGHNT and CDR2 is YYREEE (reference sequence). The CDR3 is 17 residues long. The CDR3 coding sequence is TGTGCCAGCAGCGGGGCGGGAGGGCCTGGGGACACAGATACGCAGTATTTT. Its translation: CASSGAGGPGDTDTQYF.

The V and J genes are TRBV7-2 and TRBJ1-1; D perhaps matches TRBD1 (5 bases). There are 13 residues in the CDR3. Deletions cut 3 bases from V and 4 bases from J, with 9 bases between. CDR1 and CDR2 (germline): SGHTA, FQGNSA. The CDR3 coding sequence is TGTGCCAGCAGCTTTAGACAGCTCACTGAAGCTTTCTTT. This encodes CASSFRQLTEAFF.